The 2 T cell receptor beta chains listed next were all sequenced from one sample in a study of cytomegalovirus exposure and HLA in healthy donors. 60 Vbeta and 13 Jbeta primers were used in PCR. Profiling relied on immunoSEQ multiplex PCR, and the TCRdb table lists in-frame clones only, not all of them. The data contain about 98,000 clones, roughly four fifths of them singletons. Sequencing was done on a sample of PBMCs. The origin of the receptors is a female donor in good health and CMV-seropositive.

The J gene is TRBJ2-2, the V gene TRBV11-2; 8 bases match TRBD2. V was clipped by 1 base and J by 1 base; unmatched bases: 5. CDR1 and CDR2 from the germline V gene are SGHAT and FQNNGV. The CDR3 spans 17 residues. CDR3 amino acids: CASSLVALAGNTGELFF. The DNA of the CDR3 is TGTGCCAGCAGCTTAGTGGCCCTAGCGGGGAACACCGGGGAGCTGTTTTTT.

The V and J genes are TRBV10-1 and TRBJ2-7; tentatively, D is TRBD1 (5 bases). The ends were cut back, 6 bases at V and 6 bases at J, with 15 bases in the middle. The CDR3 has 13 residues. Germline loops: CDR1 WNHNN, CDR2 SYGVQD (reference sequence). This CDR3 is CASSRAWGSEQYF. The CDR3 nucleotides are TGCGCCAGCAGCAGGGCCTGGGGTTCCGAGCAGTACTTC.